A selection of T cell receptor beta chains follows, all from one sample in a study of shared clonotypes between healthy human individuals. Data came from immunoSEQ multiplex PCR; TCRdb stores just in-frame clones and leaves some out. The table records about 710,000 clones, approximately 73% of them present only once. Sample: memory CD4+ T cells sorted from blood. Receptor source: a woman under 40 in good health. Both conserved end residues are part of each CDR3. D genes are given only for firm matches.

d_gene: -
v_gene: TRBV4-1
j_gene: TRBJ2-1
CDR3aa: CASSQDEGESSYNEQFF

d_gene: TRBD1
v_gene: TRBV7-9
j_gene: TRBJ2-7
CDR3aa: CASSLALPGGSYEQYF

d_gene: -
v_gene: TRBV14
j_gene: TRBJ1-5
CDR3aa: CASSLQGHQPQHF

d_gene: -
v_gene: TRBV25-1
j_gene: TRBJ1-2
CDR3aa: CASSDPRHALSRGYTF

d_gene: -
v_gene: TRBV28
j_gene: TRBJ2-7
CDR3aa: CASYRDYEQYF

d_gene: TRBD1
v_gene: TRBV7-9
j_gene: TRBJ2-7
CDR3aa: CASSSGTGTSREQYF

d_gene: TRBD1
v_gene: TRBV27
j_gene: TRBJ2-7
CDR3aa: CASSIQPGQGYEQYF

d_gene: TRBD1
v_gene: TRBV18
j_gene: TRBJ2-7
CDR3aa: CASSPRDRDSYEQYF

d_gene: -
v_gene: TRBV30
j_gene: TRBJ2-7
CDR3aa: CAWAGAAGFYEQYF

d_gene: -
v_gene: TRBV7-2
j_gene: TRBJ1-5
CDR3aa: CASSPRTSNQPQHF

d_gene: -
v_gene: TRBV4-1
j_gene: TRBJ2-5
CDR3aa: CASSQDLGKGMYQETQYF

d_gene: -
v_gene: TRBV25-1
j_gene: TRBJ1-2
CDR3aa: CASSEFYRESGYTF

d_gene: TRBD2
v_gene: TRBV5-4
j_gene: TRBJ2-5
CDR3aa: CASSQQAGVAETQYF

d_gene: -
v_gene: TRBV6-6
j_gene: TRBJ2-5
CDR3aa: CASSYVGQIQETQYF

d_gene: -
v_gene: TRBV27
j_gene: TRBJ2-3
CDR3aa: CASNSVTGASTDTQYF

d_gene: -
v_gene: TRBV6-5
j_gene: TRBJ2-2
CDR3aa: CASRLNTGELFF

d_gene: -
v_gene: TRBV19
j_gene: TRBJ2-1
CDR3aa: CASRPLRDSYNEQFF

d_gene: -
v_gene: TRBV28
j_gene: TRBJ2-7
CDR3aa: CASMVPPDEQYF

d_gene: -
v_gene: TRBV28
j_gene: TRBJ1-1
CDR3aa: CASSPRSLAAFF

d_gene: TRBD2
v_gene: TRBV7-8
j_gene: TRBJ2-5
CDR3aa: CASSLWTSGGLLETQYF

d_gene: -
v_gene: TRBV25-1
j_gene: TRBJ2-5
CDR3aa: CASSPPGIRGETQYF

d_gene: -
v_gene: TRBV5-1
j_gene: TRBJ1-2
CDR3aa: CASSLTTSNGYTF

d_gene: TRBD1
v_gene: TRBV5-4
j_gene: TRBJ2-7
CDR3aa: CASSEGQGPTYEQYF

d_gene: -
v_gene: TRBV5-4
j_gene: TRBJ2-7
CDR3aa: CASSLAPTTEQYF

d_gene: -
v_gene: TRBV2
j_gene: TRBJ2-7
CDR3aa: CASSSLSRGSYEQYF

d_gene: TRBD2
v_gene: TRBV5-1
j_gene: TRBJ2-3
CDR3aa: CASSLVEASGGTDTQYF

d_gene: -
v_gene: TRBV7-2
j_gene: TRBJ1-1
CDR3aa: CASSLTAVGNTEAFF

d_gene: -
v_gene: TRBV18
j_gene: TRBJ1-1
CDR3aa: CASSLDGLNTEAFF

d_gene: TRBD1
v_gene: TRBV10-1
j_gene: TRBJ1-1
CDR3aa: CASKPGQGAETEAFF

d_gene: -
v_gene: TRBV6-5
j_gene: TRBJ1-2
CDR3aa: CASSAGEHGYTF

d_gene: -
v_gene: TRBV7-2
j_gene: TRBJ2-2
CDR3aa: CASLTRKGTNTGELFF

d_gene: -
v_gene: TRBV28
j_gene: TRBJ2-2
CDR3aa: CASRGRTGELFF